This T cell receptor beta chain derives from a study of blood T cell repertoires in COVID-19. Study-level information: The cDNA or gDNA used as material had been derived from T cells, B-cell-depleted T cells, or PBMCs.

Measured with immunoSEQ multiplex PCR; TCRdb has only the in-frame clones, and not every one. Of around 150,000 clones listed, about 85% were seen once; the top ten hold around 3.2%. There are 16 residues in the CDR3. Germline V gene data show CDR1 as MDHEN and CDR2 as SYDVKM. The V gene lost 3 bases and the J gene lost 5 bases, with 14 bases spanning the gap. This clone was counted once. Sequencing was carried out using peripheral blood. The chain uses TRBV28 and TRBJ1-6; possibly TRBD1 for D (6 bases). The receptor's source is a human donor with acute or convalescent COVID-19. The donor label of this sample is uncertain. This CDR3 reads CASSLGGGRDNSPLHF. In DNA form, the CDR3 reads TGTGCCAGCAGTTTGGGAGGGGGTAGAGATAATTCACCCCTCCACTTT.